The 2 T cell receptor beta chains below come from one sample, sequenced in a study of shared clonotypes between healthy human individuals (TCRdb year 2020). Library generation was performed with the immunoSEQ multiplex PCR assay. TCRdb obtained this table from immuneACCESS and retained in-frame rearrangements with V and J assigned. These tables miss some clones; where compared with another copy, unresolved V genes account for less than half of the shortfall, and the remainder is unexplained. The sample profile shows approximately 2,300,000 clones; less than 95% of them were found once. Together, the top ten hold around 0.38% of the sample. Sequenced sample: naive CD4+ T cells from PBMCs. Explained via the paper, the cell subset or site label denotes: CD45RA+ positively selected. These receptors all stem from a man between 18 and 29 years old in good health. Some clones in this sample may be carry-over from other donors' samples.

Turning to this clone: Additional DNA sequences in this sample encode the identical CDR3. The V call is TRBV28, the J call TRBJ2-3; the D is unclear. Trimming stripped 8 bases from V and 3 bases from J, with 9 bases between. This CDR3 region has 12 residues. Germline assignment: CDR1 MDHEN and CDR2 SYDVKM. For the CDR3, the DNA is TGTGCCAGCGGCGGACGGACAGATACGCAGTATTTT. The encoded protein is CASGGRTDTQYF.

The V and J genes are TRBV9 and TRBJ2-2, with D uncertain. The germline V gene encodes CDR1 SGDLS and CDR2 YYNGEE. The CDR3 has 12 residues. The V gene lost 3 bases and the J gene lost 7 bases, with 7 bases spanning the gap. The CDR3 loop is CASSALVGELFF. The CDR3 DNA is TGTGCCAGCAGCGCTTTGGTCGGGGAGCTGTTTTTT.